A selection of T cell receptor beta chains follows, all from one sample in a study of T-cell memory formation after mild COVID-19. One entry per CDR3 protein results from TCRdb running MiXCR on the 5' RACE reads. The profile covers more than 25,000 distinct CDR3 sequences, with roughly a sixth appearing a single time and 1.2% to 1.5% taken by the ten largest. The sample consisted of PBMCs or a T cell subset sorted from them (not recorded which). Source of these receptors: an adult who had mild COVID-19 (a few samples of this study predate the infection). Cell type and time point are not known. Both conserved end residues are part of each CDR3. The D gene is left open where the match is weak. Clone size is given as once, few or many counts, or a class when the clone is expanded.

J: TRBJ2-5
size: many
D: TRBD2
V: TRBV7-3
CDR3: CASSAHPGGGETQYF
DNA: TGTGCCAGCAGCGCCCACCCGGGGGGGGGCGAGACCCAGTACTTC

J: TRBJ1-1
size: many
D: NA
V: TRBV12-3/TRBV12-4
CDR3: CASSFQGLNTEAFF
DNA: TGTGCCAGCAGTTTTCAGGGACTGAACACTGAAGCTTTCTTT

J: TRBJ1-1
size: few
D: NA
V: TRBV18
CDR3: CASSPNRVANTEAFF
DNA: TGTGCCAGCTCACCCAACAGGGTGGCGAACACTGAAGCTTTCTTT

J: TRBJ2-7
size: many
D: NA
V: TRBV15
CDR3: CATSRNPGTGLSEQYF
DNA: TGTGCCACCAGCAGAAACCCTGGCACAGGGTTGAGCGAGCAGTACTTC

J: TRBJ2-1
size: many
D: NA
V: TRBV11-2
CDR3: CASSPRRVAQYNEQFF
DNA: TGTGCCAGCAGCCCAAGGAGAGTAGCCCAATACAATGAGCAGTTCTTC

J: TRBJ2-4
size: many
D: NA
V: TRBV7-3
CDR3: CASSPGQSDIQYF
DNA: TGTGCCAGCAGCCCAGGACAGTCGGACATTCAGTACTTC

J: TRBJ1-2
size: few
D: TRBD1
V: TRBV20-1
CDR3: CSAPNRGFYGYTF
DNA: TGCAGTGCTCCTAACAGGGGATTCTATGGCTACACCTTC

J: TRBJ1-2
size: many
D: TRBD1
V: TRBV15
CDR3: CATSRVATGSNGYTF
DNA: TGTGCCACCAGCAGAGTAGCGACAGGGAGTAATGGCTACACCTTC

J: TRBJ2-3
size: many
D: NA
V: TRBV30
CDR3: CAWSKQSDTQYF
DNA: TGTGCCTGGAGTAAGCAGTCAGATACGCAGTATTTT

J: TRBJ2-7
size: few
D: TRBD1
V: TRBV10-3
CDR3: CAISEPQGTASYEQYF
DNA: TGTGCCATCAGTGAGCCGCAAGGGACAGCATCCTACGAGCAGTACTTC

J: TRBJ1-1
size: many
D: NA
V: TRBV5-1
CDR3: CASRFAAGPSNTEAFF
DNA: TGCGCCAGCAGATTCGCCGCGGGGCCTTCGAACACTGAAGCTTTCTTT

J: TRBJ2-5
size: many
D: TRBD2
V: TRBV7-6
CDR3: CASSLETSGAETQYF
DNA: TGTGCCAGCAGCCTCGAGACTAGCGGGGCAGAGACCCAGTACTTC

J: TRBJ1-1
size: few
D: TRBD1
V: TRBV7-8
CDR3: CASSFTPGQGYSEAFF
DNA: TGTGCCAGCAGCTTCACTCCGGGACAGGGATATTCTGAAGCTTTCTTT

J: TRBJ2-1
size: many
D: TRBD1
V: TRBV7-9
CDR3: CASSLEGGTGSF
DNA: TGTGCCAGCAGCTTAGAGGGGGGGACAGGGAGCTTC

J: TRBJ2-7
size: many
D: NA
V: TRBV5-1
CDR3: CASSPSSRAEGEQYF
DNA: TGCGCCAGCAGCCCCTCCTCCAGGGCCGAGGGAGAGCAGTACTTC

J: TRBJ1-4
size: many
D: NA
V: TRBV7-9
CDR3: CASSLSQGRNEKLFF
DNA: TGTGCCAGCAGCTTAAGTCAAGGCAGAAATGAAAAACTGTTTTTT